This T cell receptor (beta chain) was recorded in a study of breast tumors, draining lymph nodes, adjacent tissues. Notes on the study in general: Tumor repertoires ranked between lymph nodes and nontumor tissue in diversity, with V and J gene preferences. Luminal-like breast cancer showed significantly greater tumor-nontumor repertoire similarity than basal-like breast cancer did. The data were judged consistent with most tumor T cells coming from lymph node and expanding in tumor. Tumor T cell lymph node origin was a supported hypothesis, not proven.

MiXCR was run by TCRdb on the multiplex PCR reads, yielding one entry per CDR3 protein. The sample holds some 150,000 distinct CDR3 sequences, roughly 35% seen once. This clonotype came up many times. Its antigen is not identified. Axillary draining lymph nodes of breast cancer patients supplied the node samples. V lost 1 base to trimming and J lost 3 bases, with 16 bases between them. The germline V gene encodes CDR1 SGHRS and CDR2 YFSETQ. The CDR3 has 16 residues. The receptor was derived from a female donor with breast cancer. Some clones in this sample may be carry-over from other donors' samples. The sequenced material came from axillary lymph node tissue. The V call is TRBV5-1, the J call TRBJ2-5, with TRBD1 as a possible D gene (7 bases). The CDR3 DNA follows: TGCGCCAGCAGCTTGAGGGGCGGGACAGCAGAAGAGACCCAGTACTTC. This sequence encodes CASSLRGGTAEETQYF.